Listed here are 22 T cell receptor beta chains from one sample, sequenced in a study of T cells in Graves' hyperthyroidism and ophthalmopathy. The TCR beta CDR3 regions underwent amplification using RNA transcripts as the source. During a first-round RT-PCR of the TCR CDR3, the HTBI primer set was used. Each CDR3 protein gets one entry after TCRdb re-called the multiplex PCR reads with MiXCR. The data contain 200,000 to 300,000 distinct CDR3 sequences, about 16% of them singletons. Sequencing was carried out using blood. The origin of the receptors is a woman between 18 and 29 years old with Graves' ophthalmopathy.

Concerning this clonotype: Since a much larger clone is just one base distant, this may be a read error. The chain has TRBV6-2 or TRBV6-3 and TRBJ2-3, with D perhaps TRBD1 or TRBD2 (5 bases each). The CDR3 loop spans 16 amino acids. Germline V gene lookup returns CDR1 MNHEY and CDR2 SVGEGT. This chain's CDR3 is CASSYSWEPDTDAQYF. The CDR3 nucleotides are TGTGCCAGCAGTTACTCTTGGGAGCCGGACACAGATGCGCAGTATTTT.

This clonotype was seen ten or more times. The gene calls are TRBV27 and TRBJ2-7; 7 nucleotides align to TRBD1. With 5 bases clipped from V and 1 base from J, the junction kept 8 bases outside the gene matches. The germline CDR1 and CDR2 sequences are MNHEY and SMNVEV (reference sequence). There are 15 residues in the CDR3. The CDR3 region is CASSPDRVGSYEQYF. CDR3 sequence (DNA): TGTGCCAGCAGTCCCGACAGGGTAGGGTCCTACGAGCAGTACTTC.

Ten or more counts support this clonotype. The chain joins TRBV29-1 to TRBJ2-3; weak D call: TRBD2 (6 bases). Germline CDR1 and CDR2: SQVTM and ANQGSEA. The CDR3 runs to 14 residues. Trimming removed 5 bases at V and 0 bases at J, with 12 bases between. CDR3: CSVRGTPSTDTQYF. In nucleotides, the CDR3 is TGCAGCGTTCGGGGGACCCCTAGCACAGATACGCAGTATTTT.

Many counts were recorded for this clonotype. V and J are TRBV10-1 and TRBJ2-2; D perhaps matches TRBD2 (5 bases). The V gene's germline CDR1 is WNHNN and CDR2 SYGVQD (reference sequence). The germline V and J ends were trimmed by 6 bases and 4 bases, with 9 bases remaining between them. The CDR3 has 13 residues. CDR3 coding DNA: TGCGCCAGCAGCGCCACTAGCACCGGGGAGCTGTTTTTT. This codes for CASSATSTGELFF.

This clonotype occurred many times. The CDR3 DNA reads TGTGCCAGCAGCTTACTAGCGGGAACGGACGAGCAGTACTTC. Translating it yields CASSLLAGTDEQYF. The genes are TRBV11-2 and TRBJ2-7; 9 positions match TRBD2. Germline lookup yields CDR1 SGHAT and CDR2 FQNNGV. V shed 2 bases and J 5 bases; nucleotides not matched to a gene: 4. The CDR3 is 14 amino acids. The whole variable domain, remainder taken from reference TRBV11-2 and TRBJ2-7, is EAGVAQSPRYKIIEKRQSVAFWCNPISGHATLYWYQQILGQGPKLLIQFQNNGVVDDSQLPKDRFSAERLKGVDSTLKIQPAKLEDSAVYLCASSLLAGTDEQYFGPGTRLTVT.

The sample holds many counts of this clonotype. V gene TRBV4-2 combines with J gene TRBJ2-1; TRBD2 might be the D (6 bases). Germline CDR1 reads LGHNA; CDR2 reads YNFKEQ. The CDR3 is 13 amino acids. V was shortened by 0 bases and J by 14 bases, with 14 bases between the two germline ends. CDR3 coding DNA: TGTGCCAGCAGCCAAGATGGAGTCCTAGCGAAGTTCTTC. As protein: CASSQDGVLAKFF.

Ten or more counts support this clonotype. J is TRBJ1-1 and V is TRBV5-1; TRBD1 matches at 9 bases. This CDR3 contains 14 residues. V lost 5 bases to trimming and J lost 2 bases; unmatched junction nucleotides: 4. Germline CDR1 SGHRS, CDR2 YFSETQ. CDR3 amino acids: CASRETGGNTEAFF. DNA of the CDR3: TGCGCCAGCAGGGAAACAGGGGGCAACACTGAAGCTTTCTTT.

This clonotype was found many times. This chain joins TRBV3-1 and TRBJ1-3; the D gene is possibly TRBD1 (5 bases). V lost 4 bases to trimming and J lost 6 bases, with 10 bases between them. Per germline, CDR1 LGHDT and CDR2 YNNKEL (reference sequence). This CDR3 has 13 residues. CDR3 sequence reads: CASSRGAENTIYF. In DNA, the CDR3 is TGTGCCAGCAGCCGAGGGGCGGAAAACACCATATATTTT.

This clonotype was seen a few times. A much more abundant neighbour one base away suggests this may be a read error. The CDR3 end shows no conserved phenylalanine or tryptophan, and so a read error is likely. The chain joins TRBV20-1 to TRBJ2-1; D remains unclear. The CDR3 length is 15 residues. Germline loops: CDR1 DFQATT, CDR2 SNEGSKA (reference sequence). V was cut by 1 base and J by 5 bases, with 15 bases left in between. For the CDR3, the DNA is TGCAGTGCTAGAGTTCAGGTTAGGTGGGACAATGAGCAGTTCTGC. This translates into CSARVQVRWDNEQFC.

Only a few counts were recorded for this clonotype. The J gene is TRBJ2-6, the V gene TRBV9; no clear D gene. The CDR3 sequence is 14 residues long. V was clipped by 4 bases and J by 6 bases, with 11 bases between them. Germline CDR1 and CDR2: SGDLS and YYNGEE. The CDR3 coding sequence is TGTGCCAGCAGCCCTCTCCCCGCGGCCAACGTCCTGACTTTC. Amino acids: CASSPLPAANVLTF.

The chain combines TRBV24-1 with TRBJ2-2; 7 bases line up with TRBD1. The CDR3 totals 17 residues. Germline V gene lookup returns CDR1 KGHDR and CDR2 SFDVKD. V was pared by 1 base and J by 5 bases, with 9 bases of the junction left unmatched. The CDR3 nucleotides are TGTGCCACCAGTGATTTAAGAGGGGGCGCTAGTACCGGGGAGCTGTTTTTT. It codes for CATSDLRGGASTGELFF.

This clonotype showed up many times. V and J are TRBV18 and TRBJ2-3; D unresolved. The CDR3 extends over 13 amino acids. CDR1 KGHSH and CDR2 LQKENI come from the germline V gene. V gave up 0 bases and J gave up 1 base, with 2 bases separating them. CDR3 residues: CASSPPGTDTQYF. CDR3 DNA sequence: TGTGCCAGCTCACCACCAGGCACAGATACGCAGTATTTT.

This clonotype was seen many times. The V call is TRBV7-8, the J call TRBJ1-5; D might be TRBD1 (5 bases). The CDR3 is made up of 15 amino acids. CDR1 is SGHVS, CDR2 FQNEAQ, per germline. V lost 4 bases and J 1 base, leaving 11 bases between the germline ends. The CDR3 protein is CASSSGWGSNQPQHF. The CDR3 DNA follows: TGTGCCAGCAGCTCCGGATGGGGGAGCAATCAGCCCCAGCATTTT.

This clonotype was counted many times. The chain's CDR3 is CASRMGRPAQETQYF. In DNA, the CDR3 is TGTGCCAGCCGGATGGGACGGCCGGCGCAAGAGACCCAGTACTTC. The J gene is TRBJ2-5, the V gene TRBV6-1; D possibly uses TRBD1 or TRBD2 (5 bases each). This CDR3 region has 15 residues. V was shortened by 8 bases and J by 2 bases, with 18 bases between the two germline ends. CDR1 MNHNS and CDR2 SASEGT come from the germline V gene.

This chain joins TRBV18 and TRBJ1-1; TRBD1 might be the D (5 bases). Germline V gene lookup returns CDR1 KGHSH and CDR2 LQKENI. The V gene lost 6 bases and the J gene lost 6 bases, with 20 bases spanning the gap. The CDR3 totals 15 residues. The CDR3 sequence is CASSRERGGNPEAFF. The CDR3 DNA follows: TGTGCCAGCTCCCGAGAGAGGGGAGGTAACCCTGAAGCTTTCTTT.

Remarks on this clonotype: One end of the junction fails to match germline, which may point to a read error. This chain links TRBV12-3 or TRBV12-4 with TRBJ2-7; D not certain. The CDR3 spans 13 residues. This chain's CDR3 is CASSLGPPYERYF. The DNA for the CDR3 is TGTGCCAGCAGTTTAGGACCACCCTACGAGCGGTACTTC.

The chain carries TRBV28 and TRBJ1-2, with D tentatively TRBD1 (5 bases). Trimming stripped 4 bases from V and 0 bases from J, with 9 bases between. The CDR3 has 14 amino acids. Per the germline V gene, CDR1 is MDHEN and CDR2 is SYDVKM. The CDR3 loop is CASSSKTANYGYTF. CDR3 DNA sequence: TGTGCCAGCAGTTCGAAGACAGCTAACTATGGCTACACCTTC.

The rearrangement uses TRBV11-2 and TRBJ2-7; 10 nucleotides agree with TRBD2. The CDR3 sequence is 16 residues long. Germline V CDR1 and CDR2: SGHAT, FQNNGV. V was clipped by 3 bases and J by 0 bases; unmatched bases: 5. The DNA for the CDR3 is TGTGCCAGCAGCTTCTTAGCGGGAGGCTTCTCCTACGAGCAGTACTTC. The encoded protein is CASSFLAGGFSYEQYF.

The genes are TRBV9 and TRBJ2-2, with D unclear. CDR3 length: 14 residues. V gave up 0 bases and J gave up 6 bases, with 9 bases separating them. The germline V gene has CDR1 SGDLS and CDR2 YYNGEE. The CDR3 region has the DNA TGTGCCAGCAGCGTAGAGTTCCCACCCGGGGAGCTGTTTTTT. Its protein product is CASSVEFPPGELFF.

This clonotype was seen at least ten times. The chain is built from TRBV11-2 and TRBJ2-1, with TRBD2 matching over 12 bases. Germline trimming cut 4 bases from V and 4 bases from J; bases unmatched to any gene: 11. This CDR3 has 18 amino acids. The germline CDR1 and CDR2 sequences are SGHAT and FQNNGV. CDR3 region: CASSSTSSGRASYNEQFF. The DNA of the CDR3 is TGTGCCAGCAGCTCCACCTCTAGCGGGAGGGCCTCTTACAATGAGCAGTTCTTC.

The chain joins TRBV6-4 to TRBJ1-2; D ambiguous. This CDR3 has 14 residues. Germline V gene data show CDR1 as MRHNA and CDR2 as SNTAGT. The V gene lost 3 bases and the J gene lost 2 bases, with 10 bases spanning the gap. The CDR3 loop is CASSESDGNYGYTF. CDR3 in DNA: TGTGCCAGCAGTGAGTCGGACGGGAACTATGGCTACACCTTC.

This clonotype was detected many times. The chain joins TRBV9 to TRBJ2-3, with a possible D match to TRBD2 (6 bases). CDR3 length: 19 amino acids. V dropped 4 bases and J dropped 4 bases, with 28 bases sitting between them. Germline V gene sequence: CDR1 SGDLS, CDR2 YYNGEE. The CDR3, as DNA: TGTGCCAGCAGCCCCAGTGCCGCAGGACTAACTATAGGTCCAGATACGCAGTATTTT. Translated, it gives CASSPSAAGLTIGPDTQYF.